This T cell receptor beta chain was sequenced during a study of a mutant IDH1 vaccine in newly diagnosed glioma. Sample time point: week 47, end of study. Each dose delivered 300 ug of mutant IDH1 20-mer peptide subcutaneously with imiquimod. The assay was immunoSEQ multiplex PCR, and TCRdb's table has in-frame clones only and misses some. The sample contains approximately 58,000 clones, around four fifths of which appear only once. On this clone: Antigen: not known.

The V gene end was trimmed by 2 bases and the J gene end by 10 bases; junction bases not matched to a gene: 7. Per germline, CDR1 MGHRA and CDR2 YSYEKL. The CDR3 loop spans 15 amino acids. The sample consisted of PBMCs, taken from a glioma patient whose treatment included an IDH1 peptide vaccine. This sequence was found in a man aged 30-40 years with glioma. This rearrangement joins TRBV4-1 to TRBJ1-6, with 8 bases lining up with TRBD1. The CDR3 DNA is TGCGCCAGCAGCCAACCACGGGACAGGAACTCACCCCTCCACTTT. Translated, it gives CASSQPRDRNSPLHF.